The clone carrying this TCR beta chain was seen only a few times. The sample is drawn from a study of T-cell reconstitution after alpha-beta-depleted transplantation in children. V lost 6 bases to trimming and J lost 3 bases, with 9 bases between them. There are 12 residues in the CDR3. Per germline, CDR1 KGHSH and CDR2 LQKENI. The TCRbeta library incorporated unique molecular identifiers. In TCRdb, the PCR reads were re-called with MiXCR into one record per CDR3 protein. The repertoire holds about 610,000 distinct CDR3 sequences, with under 12% as singletons. This sequence was found in a human donor who donated a stem cell graft to a child with acute myeloid leukemia. Material: PBMCs from the stem cell graft donor, obtained from the stem cell graft. The chain recombines TRBV18 with TRBJ2-7; D remains ambiguous. The CDR3 DNA reads TGTGCCAGCTCCGAGACAATCTACGAGCAGTACTTC. It yields the protein CASSETIYEQYF.